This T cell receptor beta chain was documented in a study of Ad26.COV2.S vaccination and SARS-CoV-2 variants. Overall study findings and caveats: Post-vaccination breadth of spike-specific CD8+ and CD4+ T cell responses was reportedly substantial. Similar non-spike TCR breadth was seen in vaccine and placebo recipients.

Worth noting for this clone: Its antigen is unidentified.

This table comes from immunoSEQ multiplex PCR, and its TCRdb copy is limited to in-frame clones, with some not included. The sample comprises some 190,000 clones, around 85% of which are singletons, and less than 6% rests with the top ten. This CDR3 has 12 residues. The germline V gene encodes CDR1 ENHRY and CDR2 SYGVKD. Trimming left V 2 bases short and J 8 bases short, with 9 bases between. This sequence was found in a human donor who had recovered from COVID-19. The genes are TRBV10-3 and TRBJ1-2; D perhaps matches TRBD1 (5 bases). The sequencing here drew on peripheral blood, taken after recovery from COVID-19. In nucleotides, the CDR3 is TGTGCCATCAGTGAGAGGGACGGGGGCTACACCTTC. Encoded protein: CAISERDGGYTF.